The clone carrying this T cell receptor beta chain was picked up a small number of times. Template switching, a step in the protocol, added a universal primer site, and cDNA carried unique molecular identifiers. MiXCR, run by TCRdb on the 5' RACE reads, gives a single entry per CDR3 protein. The data show under 900,000 distinct CDR3 sequences, about 18% seen once. The length of the CDR3 is 11 residues. Trimming left V 5 bases short and J 0 bases short, with 1 base between. Germline values: CDR1 LNHNV, CDR2 YYDKDF (reference sequence). The data belong to a study of identical twins. This sample also belongs to another study, concerning T cells expressing NK-cell markers. In that study: Where several donors were concerned, these clonotypes also led the CD3+CD56-NKG2C+ fraction.

Sequenced sample: PBMCs. The sequence was obtained from a woman younger than 30 in good health. The J gene is TRBJ1-1, the V gene TRBV15; D unclear. The CDR3 loop is CATSLNTEAFF. DNA for the CDR3: TGTGCCACCAGCTTGAACACTGAAGCTTTCTTT.